This T cell receptor beta chain was sequenced during a study of cytomegalovirus exposure and HLA in healthy donors. In the PCR, 60 Vbeta and 13 Jbeta primers were used. Only in-frame clones appear in the TCRdb table, and some are missing; sequencing was by immunoSEQ multiplex PCR. Among 35,000 to 45,000 clones, about 50% were seen once, and the ten largest hold 12%. Study observations and caveats: A later analysis appeared to link common viral pathogens to several of the most significant clusters.

Looked up from germline, CDR1 is WNHNN and CDR2 is SYGVQD (reference sequence). V gave up 0 bases and J gave up 3 bases; unmatched junction bases: 2. This CDR3 spans 15 amino acids. This clone has only a few counts. As yet, its antigen is unknown. The sequence was collected from a human donor in good health. The genes are TRBV10-1 and TRBJ2-7; 10 bases line up with TRBD2. The sequencing input was PBMCs. The CDR3, as DNA: TGCGCCAGCAGTGAGTCGGCTAGCGGGAGCTACGAGCAGTACTTC. Encoded protein: CASSESASGSYEQYF.